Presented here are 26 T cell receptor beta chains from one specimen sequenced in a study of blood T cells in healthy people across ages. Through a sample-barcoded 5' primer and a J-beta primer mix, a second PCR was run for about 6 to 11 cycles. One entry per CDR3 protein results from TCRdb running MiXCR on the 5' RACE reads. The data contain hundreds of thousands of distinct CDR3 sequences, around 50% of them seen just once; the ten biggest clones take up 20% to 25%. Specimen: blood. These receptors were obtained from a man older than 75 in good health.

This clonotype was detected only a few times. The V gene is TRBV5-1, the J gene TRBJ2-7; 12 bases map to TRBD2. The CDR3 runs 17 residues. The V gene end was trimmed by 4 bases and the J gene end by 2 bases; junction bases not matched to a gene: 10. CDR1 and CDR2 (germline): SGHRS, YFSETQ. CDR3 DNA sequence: TGCGCCAGCAGCGACCCAACTAGCGGGAGGCCGGCCTACGAGCAGTACTTC. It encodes CASSDPTSGRPAYEQYF.

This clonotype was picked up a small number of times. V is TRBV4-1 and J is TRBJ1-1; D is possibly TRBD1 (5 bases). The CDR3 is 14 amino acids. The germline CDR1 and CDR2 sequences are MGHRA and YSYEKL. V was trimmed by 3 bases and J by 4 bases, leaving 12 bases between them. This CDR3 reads CASSHSGVITEAFF. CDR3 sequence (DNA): TGCGCCAGCAGCCATTCGGGGGTCATCACTGAAGCTTTCTTT.

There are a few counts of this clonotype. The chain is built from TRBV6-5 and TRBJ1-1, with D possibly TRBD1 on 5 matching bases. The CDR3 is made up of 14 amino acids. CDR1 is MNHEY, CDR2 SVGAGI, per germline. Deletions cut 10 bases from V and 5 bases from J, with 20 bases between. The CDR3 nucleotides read TGTGCCACATACCGGGACCCGGGAGAAACTGAAGCTTTCTTT. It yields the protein CATYRDPGETEAFF.

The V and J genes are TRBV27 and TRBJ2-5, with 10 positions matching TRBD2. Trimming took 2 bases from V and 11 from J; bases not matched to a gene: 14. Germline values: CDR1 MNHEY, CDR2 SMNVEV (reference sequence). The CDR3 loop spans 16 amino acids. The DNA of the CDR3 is TGTGCCAGCAGTTTACAAGCGGGAGGGTCCTACAATGAGCAGTACTTC. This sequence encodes CASSLQAGGSYNEQYF.

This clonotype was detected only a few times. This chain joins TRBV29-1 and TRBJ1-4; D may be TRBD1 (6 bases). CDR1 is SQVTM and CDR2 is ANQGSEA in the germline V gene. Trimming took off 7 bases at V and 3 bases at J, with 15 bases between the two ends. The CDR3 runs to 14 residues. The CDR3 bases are TGCAGCGCCGGGGGGCAGAACTCTAATGAAAAACTGTTTTTT. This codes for CSAGGQNSNEKLFF. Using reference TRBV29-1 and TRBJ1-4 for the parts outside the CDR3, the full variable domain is SAVISQKPSRDICQRGTSLTIQCQVDSQVTMMFWYRQQPGQSLTLIATANQGSEATYESGFVIDKFPISRPNLTFSTLTVSNMSPEDSSIYLCSAGGQNSNEKLFFGSGTQLSVL.

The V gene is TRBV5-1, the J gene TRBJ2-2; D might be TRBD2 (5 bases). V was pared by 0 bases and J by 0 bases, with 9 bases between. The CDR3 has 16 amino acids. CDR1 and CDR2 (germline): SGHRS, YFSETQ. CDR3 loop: CASSLAPGTNTGELFF. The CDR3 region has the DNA TGCGCCAGCAGCTTGGCTCCGGGGACGAACACCGGGGAGCTGTTTTTT. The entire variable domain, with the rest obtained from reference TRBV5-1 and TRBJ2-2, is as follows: KAGVTQTPRYLIKTRGQQVTLSCSPISGHRSVSWYQQTPGQGLQFLFEYFSETQRNKGNFPGRFSGRQFSNSRSEMNVSTLELGDSALYLCASSLAPGTNTGELFFGEGSRLTVL.

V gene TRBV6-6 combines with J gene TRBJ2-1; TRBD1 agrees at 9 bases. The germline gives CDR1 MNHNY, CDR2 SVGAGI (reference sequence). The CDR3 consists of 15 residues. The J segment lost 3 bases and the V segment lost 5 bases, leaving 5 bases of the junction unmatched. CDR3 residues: CASSLRTGDYNEQFF. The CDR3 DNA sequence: TGTGCCAGCAGTCTACGGACAGGGGACTACAATGAGCAGTTCTTC.

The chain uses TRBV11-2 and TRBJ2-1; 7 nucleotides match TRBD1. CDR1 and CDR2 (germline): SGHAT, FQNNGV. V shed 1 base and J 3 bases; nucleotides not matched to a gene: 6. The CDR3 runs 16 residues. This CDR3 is CASSLAGGRYYNEQFF. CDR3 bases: TGTGCCAGCAGCTTAGCAGGGGGAAGATACTACAATGAGCAGTTCTTC. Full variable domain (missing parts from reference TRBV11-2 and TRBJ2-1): EAGVAQSPRYKIIEKRQSVAFWCNPISGHATLYWYQQILGQGPKLLIQFQNNGVVDDSQLPKDRFSAERLKGVDSTLKIQPAKLEDSAVYLCASSLAGGRYYNEQFFGPGTRLTVL.

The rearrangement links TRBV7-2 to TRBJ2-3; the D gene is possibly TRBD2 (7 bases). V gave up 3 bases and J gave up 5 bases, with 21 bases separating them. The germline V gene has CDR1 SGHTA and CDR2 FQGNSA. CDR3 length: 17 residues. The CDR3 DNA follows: TGTGCCAGCAGCTTTTTAGGGTTCGGCGGGGGCCGAGATACGCAGTATTTT. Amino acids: CASSFLGFGGGRDTQYF.

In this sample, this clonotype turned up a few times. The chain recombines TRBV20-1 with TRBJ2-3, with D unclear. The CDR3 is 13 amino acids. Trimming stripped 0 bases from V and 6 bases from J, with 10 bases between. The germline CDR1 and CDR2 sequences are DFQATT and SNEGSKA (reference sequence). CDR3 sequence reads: CSAREGRKDTQYF. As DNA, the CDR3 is TGCAGTGCTAGAGAGGGAAGGAAGGATACGCAGTATTTT.

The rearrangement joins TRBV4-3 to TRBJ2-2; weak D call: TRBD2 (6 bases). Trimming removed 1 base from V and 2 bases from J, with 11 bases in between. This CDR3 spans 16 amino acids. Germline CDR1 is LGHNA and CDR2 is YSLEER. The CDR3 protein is CASSQVGGTNTGELFF. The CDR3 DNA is TGCGCCAGCAGCCAAGTGGGGGGTACAAACACCGGGGAGCTGTTTTTT.

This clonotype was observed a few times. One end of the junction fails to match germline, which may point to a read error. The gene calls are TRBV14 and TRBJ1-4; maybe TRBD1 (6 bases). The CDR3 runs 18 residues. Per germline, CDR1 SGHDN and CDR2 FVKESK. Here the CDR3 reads CASSQDRVTAYGGGKLFF. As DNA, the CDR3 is TGTGCCAGTAGCCAAGATCGTGTGACAGCTTATGGAGGGGGAAAACTGTTTTTT.

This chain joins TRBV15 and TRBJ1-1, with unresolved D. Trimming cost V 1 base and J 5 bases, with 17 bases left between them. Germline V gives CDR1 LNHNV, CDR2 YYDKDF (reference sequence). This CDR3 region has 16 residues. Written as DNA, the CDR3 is TGTGCCACCAGCAGAGGAGAGGGTATTGTACCGACTGAAGCTTTCTTT. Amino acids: CATSRGEGIVPTEAFF.

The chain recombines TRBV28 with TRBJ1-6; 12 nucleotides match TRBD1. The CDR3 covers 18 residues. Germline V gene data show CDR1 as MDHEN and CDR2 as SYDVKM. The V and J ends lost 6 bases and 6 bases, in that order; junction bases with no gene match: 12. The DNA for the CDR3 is TGTGCCAGCAGAGCAGGCTCGGGACAGGGGGCGGGTAATTCACCCCTCCACTTT. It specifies CASRAGSGQGAGNSPLHF.

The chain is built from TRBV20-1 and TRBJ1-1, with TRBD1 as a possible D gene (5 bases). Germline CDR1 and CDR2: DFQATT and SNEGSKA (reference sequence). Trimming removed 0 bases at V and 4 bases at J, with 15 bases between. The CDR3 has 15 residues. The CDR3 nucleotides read TGCAGTGCTAGAGACTGGCAGGGAGGGAGCACTGAAGCTTTCTTT. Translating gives CSARDWQGGSTEAFF.

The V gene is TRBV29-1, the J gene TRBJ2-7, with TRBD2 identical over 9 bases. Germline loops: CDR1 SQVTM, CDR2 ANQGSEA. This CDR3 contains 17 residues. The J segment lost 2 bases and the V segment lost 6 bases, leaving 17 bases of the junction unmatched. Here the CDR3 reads CSVARPTSGRHPYEQYF. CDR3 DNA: TGCAGCGTCGCACGGCCAACTAGCGGGCGGCACCCCTACGAGCAGTACTTC.

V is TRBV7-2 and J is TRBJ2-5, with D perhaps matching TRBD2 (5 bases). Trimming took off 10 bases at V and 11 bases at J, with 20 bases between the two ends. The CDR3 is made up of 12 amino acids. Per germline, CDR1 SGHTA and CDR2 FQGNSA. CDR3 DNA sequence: TGTGCCACCCGAACTACTAGTAATGAGCAGTACTTC. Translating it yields CATRTTSNEQYF.

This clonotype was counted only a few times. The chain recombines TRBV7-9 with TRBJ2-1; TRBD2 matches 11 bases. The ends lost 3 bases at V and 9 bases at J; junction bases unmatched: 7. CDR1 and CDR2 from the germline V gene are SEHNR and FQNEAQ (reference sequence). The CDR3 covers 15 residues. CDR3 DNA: TGTGCCAGCAGCTTCCTACTAGCGGGAGTTGGTGAGCAGTTCTTC. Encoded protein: CASSFLLAGVGEQFF.

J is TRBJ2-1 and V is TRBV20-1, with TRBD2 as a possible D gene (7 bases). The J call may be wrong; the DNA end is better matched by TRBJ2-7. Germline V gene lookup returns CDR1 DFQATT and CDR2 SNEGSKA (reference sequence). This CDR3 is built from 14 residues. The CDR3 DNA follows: TGCAGCGCGAGGGGGGGTGGCTCCTACAATGAGCAGTACTTC. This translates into CSARGGGSYNEQYF.

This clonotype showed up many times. The CDR3 nucleotides are TGTGCCAGCAGTCCCTGGGACGGCTCTGGGGCCAACGTCCTGACTTTC. It specifies CASSPWDGSGANVLTF. V usage is TRBV6-5 and J usage is TRBJ2-6; perhaps D is TRBD1 or TRBD2 (5 bases each). The CDR3 consists of 16 residues. Germline-derived CDR1 and CDR2 are MNHEY and SVGAGI. The V end was cut by 5 bases, the J end by 0 bases, with 11 bases between.

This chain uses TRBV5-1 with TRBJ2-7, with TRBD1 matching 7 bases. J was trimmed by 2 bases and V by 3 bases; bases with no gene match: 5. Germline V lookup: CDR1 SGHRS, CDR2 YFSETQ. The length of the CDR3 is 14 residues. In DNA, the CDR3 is TGCGCCAGCAGCTCCGGGACAGTCACCTACGAGCAGTACTTC. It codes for CASSSGTVTYEQYF.

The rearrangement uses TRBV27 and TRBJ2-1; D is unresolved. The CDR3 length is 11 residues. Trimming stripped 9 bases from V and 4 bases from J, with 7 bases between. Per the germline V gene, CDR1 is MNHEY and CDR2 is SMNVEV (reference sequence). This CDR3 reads CASTQYNEQFF. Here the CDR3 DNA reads TGTGCCAGTACTCAGTACAATGAGCAGTTCTTC.

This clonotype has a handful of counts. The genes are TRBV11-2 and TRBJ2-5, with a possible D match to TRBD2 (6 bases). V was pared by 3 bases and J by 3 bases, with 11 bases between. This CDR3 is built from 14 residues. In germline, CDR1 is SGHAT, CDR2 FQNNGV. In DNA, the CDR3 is TGTGCCAGCAGCTTGGGTGGACTAAAAGAGACCCAGTACTTC. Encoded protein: CASSLGGLKETQYF.

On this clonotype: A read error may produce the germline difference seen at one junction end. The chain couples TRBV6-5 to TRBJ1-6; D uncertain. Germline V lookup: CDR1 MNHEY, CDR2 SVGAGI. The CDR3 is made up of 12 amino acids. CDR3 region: CASSYLNPPLHF. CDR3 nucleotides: TGTGCCAGCAGTTACCTTAATCCACCCCTCCACTTT.

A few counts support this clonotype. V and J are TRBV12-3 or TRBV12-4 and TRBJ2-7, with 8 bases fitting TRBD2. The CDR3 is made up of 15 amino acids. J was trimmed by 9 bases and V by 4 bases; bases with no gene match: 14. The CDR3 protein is CASSSAGTRRTWQYF. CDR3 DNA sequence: TGTGCCAGCAGTTCAGCCGGGACTAGGAGGACCTGGCAGTACTTC.

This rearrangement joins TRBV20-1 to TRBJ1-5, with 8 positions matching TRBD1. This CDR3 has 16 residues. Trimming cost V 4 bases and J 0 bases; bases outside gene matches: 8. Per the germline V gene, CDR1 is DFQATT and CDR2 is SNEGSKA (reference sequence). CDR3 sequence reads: CSATGQGVYSNQPQHF. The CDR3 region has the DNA TGCAGTGCTACAGGACAGGGCGTATATAGCAATCAGCCCCAGCATTTT.